This T cell receptor (beta chain) derives from a study of CD8 T cells in ankylosing spondylitis. It was by quantitative 5'-RACE with molecular barcodes that TCR beta libraries were made. One entry per CDR3 protein, called by TCRdb with MiXCR from the 5' RACE reads. The sample carries some 840,000 distinct CDR3 sequences, approximately 12% recorded once. In its sample, this clonotype was seen many times. Its target is not known. The V end lost 2 bases, the J end lost 1 base, and 2 bases lay between the germline ends. The CDR3 is 13 amino acids. From germline, CDR1 is MNHNY and CDR2 SVGAGI (reference sequence). Study outcomes and limitations: According to the report, clones linked to the disease were significantly enriched in matched synovial fluid samples taken from ankylosing spondylitis patients. Relatively scarce in peripheral blood, disease-linked clones were CD8+. Ankylosing spondylitis blood appeared to be characterized by a TCR beta motif of several highly homologous variants.

The sample was blood, either unsorted or a sorted T cell fraction (not recorded which). The chain couples TRBV6-6 to TRBJ2-2; no definite D call. This TCR was recovered from a male donor with ankylosing spondylitis. In nucleotides, the CDR3 is TGTGCCAGCAGTTACCTGAACACCGGGGAGCTGTTTTTT. Translation: CASSYLNTGELFF.